These T cell receptor beta chains were read from a single sample in a study of shared clonotypes between healthy human individuals. Profiling relied on immunoSEQ multiplex PCR, and the TCRdb table lists in-frame clones only, not all of them. The repertoire includes millions of clones, 85% to 95% of them detected once, and about 1.8% sits in the top ten. Sequenced: naive CD8+ T cells from PBMCs. The receptors originated from a man between 18 and 29 years old in good health. Some clones in this sample may be carry-over from other donors' samples. Each CDR3 is given with its conserved first and last residue. Each record gives: J gene, V gene, CDR3 protein.

TRBJ2-1 TRBV6-5 CASSYATSGLDNEQFF
- TRBV29-1 CSVRVGYEQYF
TRBJ1-3 TRBV4-2 CASSQDRDLFSGNTIYF
TRBJ1-1 TRBV6-7 CASSYPPGQVVNTEAFF
TRBJ2-7 TRBV7-9 CASSSVKGYEQYF
TRBJ2-7 TRBV19 CASSILTESSYEQYF
TRBJ2-2 TRBV9 CASSRDLSDSGELFF
TRBJ2-7 TRBV5-1 CASSPWGGRGSYEQYF
TRBJ1-2 TRBV5-8 CASSLEGNPRDGYTF
TRBJ2-2 TRBV5-6 CASSLGLGELFF
TRBJ2-1 TRBV30 CAWMVHPGLAGELSYNEQFF
TRBJ2-1 TRBV4-1 CASSQGSGTRAYNEQFF
TRBJ1-2 TRBV5-4 CASSLYKNYGYTF
TRBJ2-3 TRBV7-8 CASSPHHQGAFTDTQYF
TRBJ1-1 TRBV19 CASIGDGNTEAFF
TRBJ1-2 TRBV11-2 CASSLEAGIVSNYGYTF
TRBJ1-2 TRBV28 CASFAFDGYTF
TRBJ2-6 TRBV27 CASSFSHQSSGANVLTF
TRBJ2-7 TRBV9 CASSRTGTLSYEQYF
TRBJ1-4 TRBV11-2 CASSLSINRVATNEKLFF
TRBJ2-7 TRBV7-9 CASSWTSGNNEQYF
TRBJ2-1 TRBV10-3 CAISESGVSEQFF
TRBJ1-2 TRBV13 CASSTQGAQDYGYTF
TRBJ1-2 TRBV5-6 CASSLAGVFDGYTF
TRBJ2-3 TRBV7-8 CASSPKWGRQVTDTQYF
TRBJ1-1 TRBV4-1 CASSHSGTEAFF
TRBJ1-2 TRBV14 CASSQDDRLPYGYTF
TRBJ2-5 TRBV11-2 CASSPRTSGAQETQYF
TRBJ1-2 TRBV27 CASSSPRRDGYTF
TRBJ2-1 TRBV27 CASSPSLGAYNEQFF
TRBJ2-1 TRBV29-1 CSVADHYYNEQFF
TRBJ2-6 TRBV11-2 CASSPLRGPPGANVLTF
TRBJ2-7 TRBV30 CAWIPQGGLRYEQYF
TRBJ2-7 TRBV7-2 CASSLGLAGGSGEQYF
TRBJ2-7 TRBV29-1 CSVGLVPEQYF
TRBJ1-4 TRBV28 CASSPTTGTNEKLFF
TRBJ2-5 TRBV7-9 CASSLGGTGETQYF
TRBJ2-5 TRBV9 CASSPPQARSGETQYF
TRBJ2-7 TRBV19 CASSITGTTFYEQYF
TRBJ2-1 TRBV10-2 CASRQWGGTDNEQFF
TRBJ2-1 TRBV13 CASSSGTSYEQFF
TRBJ2-2 TRBV6-4 CASRDSGSGTGELFF
TRBJ2-3 TRBV29-1 CSAATESSTDTQYF
TRBJ2-5 TRBV2 CASSVAGSETQYF
TRBJ2-1 TRBV7-9 CATEGGTGDNEQFF
TRBJ2-1 TRBV7-9 CASSLGRGVYNEQFF
TRBJ2-7 TRBV20-1 CSAPRSYEQYF
TRBJ2-1 TRBV29-1 CSGGPDKEYNEQFF
TRBJ2-1 TRBV2 CASSEASGTGNEQFF